This entry lists 6 T cell receptor beta chains sequenced from one sample in a study of blood T cell repertoires in COVID-19. Clones were sequenced by immunoSEQ multiplex PCR, and TCRdb holds only the in-frame ones, with some missing. Here the sample spans tens of thousands of clones, approximately 88% being singletons. The sequencing sample was made of peripheral blood. Receptors were obtained from a human donor in a cohort sampled during active COVID-19.

The rearrangement uses TRBV6-5 and TRBJ1-2, with D perhaps matching TRBD1 (5 bases). The ends were cut back, 6 bases at V and 2 bases at J, with 7 bases in the middle. This CDR3 has 12 amino acids. The germline V gene encodes CDR1 MNHEY and CDR2 SVGAGI. Here the CDR3 DNA reads TGTGCCAGCAGGGCAGGGAACTATGGCTACACCTTC. Its protein product is CASRAGNYGYTF.

This chain joins TRBV7-2 and TRBJ2-7, with D hard to call. The CDR3 consists of 14 residues. Germline V gene data show CDR1 as SGHTA and CDR2 as FQGNSA. V was pared by 1 base and J by 1 base, with 8 bases between. The CDR3 sequence: CASSLGGESYEQYF. The CDR3 DNA sequence: TGTGCCAGCAGCTTAGGTGGAGAATCCTACGAGCAGTACTTC.

This rearrangement joins TRBV19 to TRBJ1-2; 8 nucleotides line up with TRBD1. This CDR3 has 16 amino acids. The germline CDR1 and CDR2 sequences are LNHDA and SQIVND (reference sequence). Losses at the gene ends were 3 bases for V and 0 bases for J; bases not matched to a gene: 6. The CDR3 protein is CASSMGRDRSNYGYTF. The CDR3 bases are TGTGCCAGTAGTATGGGTCGGGACAGGTCTAACTATGGCTACACCTTC.

The rearrangement uses TRBV7-2 and TRBJ2-7; 14 nucleotides align to TRBD2. Germline V CDR1 and CDR2: SGHTA, FQGNSA. With V trimmed by 2 bases and J by 4 bases, 10 bases remained unmatched. CDR3 size: 18 residues. The CDR3 region is CASSLSLTSGRAKYEQYF. In DNA form, the CDR3 reads TGTGCCAGCAGCTTATCCCTGACTAGCGGGAGGGCCAAGTACGAGCAGTACTTC.

V is TRBV6-6 and J is TRBJ2-7; 7 bases align to TRBD1. The junction had 12 bases not matched to a gene; V was cut back by 5 bases and J by 5 bases. This CDR3 spans 15 amino acids. Germline CDR1 is MNHNY and CDR2 is SVGAGI (reference sequence). CDR3 loop: CASSLDRVDVNEQYF. The DNA of the CDR3 is TGTGCCAGCAGTCTCGACAGGGTGGATGTCAACGAGCAGTACTTC.

The chain couples TRBV5-1 to TRBJ2-1, with 11 bases that match TRBD2. CDR3 size: 17 residues. V gave up 0 bases and J gave up 4 bases; unmatched junction bases: 6. Germline V gene sequence: CDR1 SGHRS, CDR2 YFSETQ. The CDR3 DNA is TGCGCCAGCAGCTTGGCCGGTACTAGCGGGGGTTACAATGAGCAGTTCTTC. Residues: CASSLAGTSGGYNEQFF.